A selection of T cell receptor beta chains follows, all from one sample in a study of Ad26.COV2.S vaccination and SARS-CoV-2 variants. TCRdb keeps only in-frame clones here, not all; method: immunoSEQ multiplex PCR. The table lists about 450,000 clones, about 91% of them singletons. The sample in question was peripheral blood, obtained in a trial of Ad26.COV2.S vaccine versus placebo. Receptors were obtained from a person between 18 and 65 years old who received the Ad26.COV2.S COVID-19 vaccine or a placebo. CDR3s include the opening cysteine and the closing phenylalanine or tryptophan. A D gene is named only where the DNA matches it firmly.

TRBJ1-2 | TRBV4-1 | . | CASRTVGRTIRGYTF
TRBJ2-1 | TRBV13 | . | CASSLQTHTNEQFF
TRBJ2-1 | TRBV7-2 | . | CASSLGMITYNEQFF
TRBJ1-5 | TRBV6-6 | . | CASSYWNAAGNQPQHF
TRBJ1-1 | TRBV6-2/TRBV6-3 | . | CASSPRPLGKNTEAFF
TRBJ2-2 | TRBV27 | TRBD1 | CASKGQGNTGELFF
TRBJ2-3 | TRBV15 | TRBD2 | CATSIGRATDTQYF
TRBJ1-3 | TRBV30 | . | CACQSFSGNTIYF
TRBJ1-1 | TRBV11-2 | . | CASSLEHSEAFF
TRBJ2-3 | TRBV29-1 | TRBD2 | CSAGTSGLTDTQYF
TRBJ1-1 | TRBV7-9 | . | CASSQGGNTEAFF
TRBJ2-2 | TRBV9 | . | CASTLGGGQTGELFF
TRBJ2-7 | TRBV5-1 | TRBD1 | CASSLGGTGGVYEQYF
TRBJ2-7 | TRBV15 | . | CATSRDEPSPYEQYF
TRBJ2-7 | TRBV5-1 | . | CASSLGRTGLYEQYF
TRBJ1-2 | TRBV5-4 | TRBD1 | CASSPDRGDGYTF
TRBJ2-1 | TRBV7-3 | . | CASGSGNYNEQFF
TRBJ2-1 | TRBV5-1 | TRBD2 | CASSSLAPPSGVYNEQFF
TRBJ2-1 | TRBV7-2 | . | CASSLVSRPGASEQFF
TRBJ1-1 | TRBV30 | . | CAWSGGSRQGWNTEAFF
TRBJ1-2 | TRBV10-2 | . | CASREGYGYTF
TRBJ2-3 | TRBV4-1 | . | CASSRTPFADTQYF
TRBJ2-1 | TRBV7-9 | . | CASSFLVSGREQFF
TRBJ1-2 | TRBV7-2 | . | CASSLDPGFGGYTF
TRBJ2-1 | TRBV5-1 | . | CASSAYGSSYNEQFF
TRBJ1-2 | TRBV7-3 | . | CASSLTFTGDSYGYTF
TRBJ2-7 | TRBV5-4 | . | CASSSLSTGRYEQYF
TRBJ1-3 | TRBV5-1 | . | CASSFDRHLIYF
TRBJ2-7 | TRBV5-1 | . | CASSQTESYEQYF
TRBJ2-1 | TRBV4-2 | TRBD2 | CASSQDWAGGRSYEQFF
TRBJ1-1 | TRBV7-2 | TRBD1 | CASSLRRTGRRMNTEAFF
TRBJ1-2 | TRBV7-9 | TRBD1 | CASSPSGTGGSYGYTF
TRBJ1-4 | TRBV2 | TRBD1 | CASLGQQTEKLFF
TRBJ2-3 | TRBV2 | . | CASSDPTTGTDTQYF
TRBJ1-1 | TRBV15 | TRBD1 | CATGGDSLSAFF
TRBJ1-4 | TRBV7-2 | . | CASSPEGGFGEKLFF
TRBJ2-1 | TRBV7-9 | TRBD2 | CASSLTSGNVNEQFF
TRBJ1-2 | TRBV7-2 | TRBD1 | CASSPGTGRGYTF
TRBJ2-3 | TRBV19 | TRBD1 | CASSNRGVRTDTQYF
TRBJ1-1 | TRBV9 | . | CASSVMADMNTEAFF
TRBJ2-1 | TRBV4-3 | TRBD2 | CASSQVSGSSYNEQFF
TRBJ2-1 | TRBV5-8 | . | CASSLAIANEQFF
TRBJ2-1 | TRBV4-2 | . | CASSQEGAGAEQFF
TRBJ2-1 | TRBV5-4 | . | CASSSSFLASYNEQFF
TRBJ1-1 | TRBV18 | . | CASSPAGGNTEAFF
TRBJ1-6 | TRBV18 | . | CASSPPVLYTLHF
TRBJ1-3 | TRBV18 | . | CASSPLPVSSGNTIYF
TRBJ1-1 | TRBV20-1 | . | CSASTNTEAFF
TRBJ1-5 | TRBV10-3 | . | CAISESGDQAESNQPQHF
TRBJ1-6 | TRBV12-3/TRBV12-4 | . | CASSPGHDSPLHF
TRBJ2-2 | TRBV5-4 | . | CASRWDGRDTGELFF
TRBJ2-3 | TRBV7-2 | . | CASSLAGAGSGTQYF
TRBJ1-5 | TRBV4-3 | . | CASSQEPHPRNQPQHF
TRBJ1-3 | TRBV11-2 | . | CASSLQGNTIYF
TRBJ2-3 | TRBV7-8 | TRBD2 | CASSLFQSAGVAQYF
TRBJ2-3 | TRBV10-3 | TRBD2 | CAISEALAASTDTQYF
TRBJ1-2 | TRBV4-1 | . | CASSQVQVPGYTF
TRBJ2-2 | TRBV6-5 | . | CASLLSGNTGELFF
TRBJ1-5 | TRBV5-8 | . | CASTRGLKPQHF
TRBJ2-6 | TRBV7-8 | . | CASSQISGANVLTF